Sequencing of this T cell receptor (beta chain) was carried out in a study of shared clonotypes between healthy human individuals. Overall study results and limits: Represented diversity (both genetic and exposure-history) was limited by the small number of donors. Large sequencing depth failed to make sorted-subset sequencing complete, rarefaction showed.

In replicate PCRs of sorted subsets, around 0.2 ug DNA, approximately 28,000 T cell genomes, was used. Repertoires were generated with immunoSEQ multiplex PCR, while TCRdb's copy carries only in-frame clones and drops some. The table records about 600,000 clones, less than 98% of them present only once. From CD4+ cells came CD45RA+ naive and CD45RA-negative memory subsets. A note on this clone: Its antigen is not known.

The V end was cut by 4 bases, the J end by 5 bases, with 15 bases between. Germline CDR1 reads MDHEN; CDR2 reads SYDVKM. This CDR3 is built from 16 residues. The clonotype was recovered from a woman in her twenties or thirties in good health. Sequencing was performed on naive CD4+ T cells sorted from blood. As for subset: CD45RA+ positively selected. V gene TRBV28 combines with J gene TRBJ1-6; D might be TRBD1 (6 bases). The CDR3 loop is CASSSVNRVNNSPLHF. In DNA, the CDR3 is TGTGCCAGCAGTTCCGTCAACAGGGTCAATAATTCACCCCTCCACTTT.